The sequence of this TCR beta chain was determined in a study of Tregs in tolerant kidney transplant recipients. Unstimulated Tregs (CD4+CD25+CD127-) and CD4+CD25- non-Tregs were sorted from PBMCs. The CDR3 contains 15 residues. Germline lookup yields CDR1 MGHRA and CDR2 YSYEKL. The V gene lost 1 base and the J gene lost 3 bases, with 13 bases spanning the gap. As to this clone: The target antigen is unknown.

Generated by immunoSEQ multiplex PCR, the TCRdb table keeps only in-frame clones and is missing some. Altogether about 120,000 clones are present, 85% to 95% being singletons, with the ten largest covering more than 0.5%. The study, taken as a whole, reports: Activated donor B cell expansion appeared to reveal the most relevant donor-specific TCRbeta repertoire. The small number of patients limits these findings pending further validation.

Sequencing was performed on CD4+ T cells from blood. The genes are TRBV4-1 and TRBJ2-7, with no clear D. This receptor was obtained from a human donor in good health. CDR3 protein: CASSQGLGWLYEQYF. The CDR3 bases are TGCGCCAGCAGCCAAGGTCTAGGGTGGCTCTACGAGCAGTACTTC.